This entry lists 2 T cell receptor beta chains sequenced from one sample in a study of identical twins. TCRdb ran MiXCR on the 5' RACE reads and lists one entry per CDR3 protein. The table records under 350,000 distinct CDR3 sequences, roughly 9% of them present only once. This sample was shared with a second study, whose subject was yellow fever vaccine responses in identical twins.

The sequencing input was CD8+ T cells sorted from blood. The receptors here all came from a woman between 18 and 29 years old in good health.

The V call is TRBV20-1, the J call TRBJ2-3; D is perhaps TRBD1 (6 bases). Germline V gene sequence: CDR1 DFQATT, CDR2 SNEGSKA (reference sequence). Trimming removed 1 base at V and 4 bases at J, with 9 bases between. The CDR3 covers 13 residues. The CDR3 DNA reads as TGCAGTGCTAGAGTGGGGGCACCAGATACGCAGTATTTT. Translating it yields CSARVGAPDTQYF.

This clonotype was observed many times. This CDR3 reads CASSSGLAGGPDTQYF. Written as DNA, the CDR3 is TGTGCCAGCAGCTCAGGACTAGCGGGAGGGCCAGATACGCAGTATTTT. V and J are TRBV7-9 and TRBJ2-3; 15 bases are shared with TRBD2. V shed 4 bases and J 4 bases; nucleotides not matched to a gene: 3. The CDR3 sequence is 16 residues long. CDR1 SEHNR and CDR2 FQNEAQ come from the germline V gene (reference sequence).